This TCR beta chain was sequenced during a study of OX40 agonist ivuxolimab in advanced cancers. Profiling relied on immunoSEQ multiplex PCR, and the TCRdb table lists in-frame clones only, not all of them. The data show roughly 69,000 clones, 91% seen once. Blood got drawn at baseline, again on cycle 4 day 1, and then on cycle 7 day 1. V dropped 5 bases and J dropped 4 bases, with 11 bases sitting between them. The germline gives CDR1 MRHNA, CDR2 SNTAGT. CDR3 size: 13 residues. The starting material was CD4+ or CD8+ T cells sorted from blood, obtained in a trial of the OX40 agonist ivuxolimab. The TCR sequence derives from an adult with an advanced solid tumor such as melanoma, head and neck, liver or kidney cancer. The V and J genes are TRBV6-4 and TRBJ1-2; a weak D match, TRBD1 (6 bases). This CDR3 reads CASSPGGSYGYTF. In DNA, the CDR3 is TGTGCCAGCAGTCCGGGGGGCAGCTATGGCTACACCTTC.